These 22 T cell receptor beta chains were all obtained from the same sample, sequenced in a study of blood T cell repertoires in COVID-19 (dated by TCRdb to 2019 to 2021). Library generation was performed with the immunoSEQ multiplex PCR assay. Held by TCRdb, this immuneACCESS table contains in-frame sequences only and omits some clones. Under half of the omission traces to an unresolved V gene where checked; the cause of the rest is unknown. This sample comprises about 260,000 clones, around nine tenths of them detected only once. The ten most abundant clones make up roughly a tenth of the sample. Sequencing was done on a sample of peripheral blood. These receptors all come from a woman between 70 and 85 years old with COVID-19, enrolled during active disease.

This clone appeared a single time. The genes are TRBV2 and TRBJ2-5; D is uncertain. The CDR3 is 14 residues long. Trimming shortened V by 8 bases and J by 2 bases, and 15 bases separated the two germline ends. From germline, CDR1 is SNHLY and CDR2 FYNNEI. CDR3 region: CASRFHRKQETQYF. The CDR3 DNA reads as TGTGCCAGCCGATTCCACAGAAAGCAAGAGACCCAGTACTTC. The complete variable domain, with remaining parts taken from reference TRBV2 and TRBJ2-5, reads EPEVTQTPSHQVTQMGQEVILRCVPISNHLYFYWYRQILGQKVEFLVSFYNNEISEKSEIFDDQFSVERPDGSNFTLKIRSTKLEDSAMYFCASRFHRKQETQYFGPGTRLLVL.

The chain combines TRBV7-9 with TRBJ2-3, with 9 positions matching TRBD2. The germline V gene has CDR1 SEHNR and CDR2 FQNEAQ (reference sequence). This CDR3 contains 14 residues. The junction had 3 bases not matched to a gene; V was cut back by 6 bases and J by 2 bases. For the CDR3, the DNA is TGTGCCAGCAGTTGGACTAGCGACACAGATACGCAGTATTTT. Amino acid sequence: CASSWTSDTDTQYF.

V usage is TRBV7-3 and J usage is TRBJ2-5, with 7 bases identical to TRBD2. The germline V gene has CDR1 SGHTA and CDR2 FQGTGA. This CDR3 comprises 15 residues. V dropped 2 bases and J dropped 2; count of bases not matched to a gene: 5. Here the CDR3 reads CASSLGGGLQETQYF. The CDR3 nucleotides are TGTGCCAGCAGCTTAGGCGGGGGATTACAAGAGACCCAGTACTTC.

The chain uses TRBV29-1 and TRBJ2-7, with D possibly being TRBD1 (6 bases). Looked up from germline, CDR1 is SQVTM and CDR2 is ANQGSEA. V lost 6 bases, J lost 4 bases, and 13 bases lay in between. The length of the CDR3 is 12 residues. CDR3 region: CSVYGQSYEQYF. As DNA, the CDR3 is TGCAGCGTGTATGGACAGTCGTACGAGCAGTACTTC.

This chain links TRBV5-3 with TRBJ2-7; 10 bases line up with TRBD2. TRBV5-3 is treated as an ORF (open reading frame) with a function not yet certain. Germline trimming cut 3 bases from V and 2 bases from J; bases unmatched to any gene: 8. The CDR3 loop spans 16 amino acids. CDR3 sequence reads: CARSSVGLAATYEQYF. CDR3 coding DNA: TGTGCCAGAAGCTCAGTCGGACTAGCGGCCACCTACGAGCAGTACTTC.

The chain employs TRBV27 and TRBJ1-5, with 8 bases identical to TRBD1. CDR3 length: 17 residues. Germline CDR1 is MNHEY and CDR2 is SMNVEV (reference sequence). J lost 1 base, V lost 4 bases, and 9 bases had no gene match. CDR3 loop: CASSSTGTGASNQPQHF. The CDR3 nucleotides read TGTGCCAGCAGTTCCACCGGGACAGGCGCGAGCAATCAGCCCCAGCATTTT.

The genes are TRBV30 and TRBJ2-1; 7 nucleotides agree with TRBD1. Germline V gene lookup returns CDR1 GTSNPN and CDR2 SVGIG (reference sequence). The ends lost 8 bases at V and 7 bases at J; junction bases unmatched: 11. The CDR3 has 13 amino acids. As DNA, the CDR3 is TGTGCCCTGTGTGGGACAGCTTCTAATGAGCAGTTCTTC. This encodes CALCGTASNEQFF.

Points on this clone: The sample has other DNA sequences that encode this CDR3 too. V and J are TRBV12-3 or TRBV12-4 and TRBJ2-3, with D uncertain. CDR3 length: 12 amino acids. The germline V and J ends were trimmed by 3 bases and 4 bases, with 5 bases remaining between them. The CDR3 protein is CASSFSADTQYF. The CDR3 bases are TGTGCCAGCAGTTTTTCGGCAGATACGCAGTATTTT.

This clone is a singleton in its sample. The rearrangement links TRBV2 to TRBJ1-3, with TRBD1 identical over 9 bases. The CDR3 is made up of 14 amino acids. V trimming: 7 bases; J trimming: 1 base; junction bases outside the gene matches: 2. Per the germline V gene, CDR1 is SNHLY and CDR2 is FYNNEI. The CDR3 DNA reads TGTGCCAGCACAGGACAGGGGTCTGGAAACACCATATATTTT. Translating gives CASTGQGSGNTIYF.

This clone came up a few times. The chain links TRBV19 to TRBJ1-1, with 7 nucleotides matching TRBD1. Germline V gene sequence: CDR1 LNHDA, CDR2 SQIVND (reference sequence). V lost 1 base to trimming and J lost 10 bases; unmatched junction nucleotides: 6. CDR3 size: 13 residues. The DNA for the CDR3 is TGTGCCAGTAGTATAGGGACAGGAGATACAGCTTTCTTT. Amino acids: CASSIGTGDTAFF.

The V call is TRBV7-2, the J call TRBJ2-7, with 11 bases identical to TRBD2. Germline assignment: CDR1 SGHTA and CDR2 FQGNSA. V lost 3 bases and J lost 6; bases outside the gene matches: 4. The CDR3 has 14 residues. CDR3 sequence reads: CASSFLTSGSEQYF. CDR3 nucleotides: TGTGCCAGCAGCTTTTTAACTAGCGGGAGCGAGCAGTACTTC.

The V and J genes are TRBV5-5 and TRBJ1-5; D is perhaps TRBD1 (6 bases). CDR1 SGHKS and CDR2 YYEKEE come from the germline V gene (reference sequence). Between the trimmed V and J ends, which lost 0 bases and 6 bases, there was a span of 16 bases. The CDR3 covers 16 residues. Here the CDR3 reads CASSLDFQGKIQPQHF. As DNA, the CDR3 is TGTGCCAGCAGCTTGGATTTTCAGGGGAAAATTCAGCCCCAGCATTTT.

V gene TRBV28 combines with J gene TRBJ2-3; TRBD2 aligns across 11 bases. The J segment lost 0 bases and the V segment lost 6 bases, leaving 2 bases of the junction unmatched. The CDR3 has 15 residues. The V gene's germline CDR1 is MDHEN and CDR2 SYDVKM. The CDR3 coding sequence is TGTGCCAGCAGGAGACTAGCGGGAAGCACAGATACGCAGTATTTT. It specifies CASRRLAGSTDTQYF.

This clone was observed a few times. CDR3 protein: CASSSGQTNEKLFF. As DNA, the CDR3 is TGCGCCAGCAGCTCGGGACAAACTAATGAAAAACTGTTTTTT. V usage is TRBV5-1 and J usage is TRBJ1-4; weak D call: TRBD1 (6 bases). Trimming removed 3 bases at V and 1 base at J, with 7 bases between. Germline V gene lookup returns CDR1 SGHRS and CDR2 YFSETQ. This CDR3 spans 14 amino acids.

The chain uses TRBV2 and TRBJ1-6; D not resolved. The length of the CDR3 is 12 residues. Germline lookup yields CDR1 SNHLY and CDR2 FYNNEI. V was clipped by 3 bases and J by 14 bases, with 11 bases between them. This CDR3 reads CASSDYSPALHF. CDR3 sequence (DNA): TGTGCCAGCAGTGACTACTCCCCGGCCCTCCACTTT.

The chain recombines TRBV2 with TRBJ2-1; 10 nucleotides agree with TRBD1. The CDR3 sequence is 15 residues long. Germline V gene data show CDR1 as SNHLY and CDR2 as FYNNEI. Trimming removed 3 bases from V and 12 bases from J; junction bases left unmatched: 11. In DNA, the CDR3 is TGTGCCAGCAGTGAGGGAAGGACAGGGGGGATCGGGCAGTTCTTC. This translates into CASSEGRTGGIGQFF.

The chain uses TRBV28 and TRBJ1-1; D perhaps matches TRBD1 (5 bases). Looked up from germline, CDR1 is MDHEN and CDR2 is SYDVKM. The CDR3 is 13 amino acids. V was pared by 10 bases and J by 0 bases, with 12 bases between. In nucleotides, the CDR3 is TGTGCCATTGCGGGGCATTTGAACACTGAAGCTTTCTTT. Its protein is CAIAGHLNTEAFF.

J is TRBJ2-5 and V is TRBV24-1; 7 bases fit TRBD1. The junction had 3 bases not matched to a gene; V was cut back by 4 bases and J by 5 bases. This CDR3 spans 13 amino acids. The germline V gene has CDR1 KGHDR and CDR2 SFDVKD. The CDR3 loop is CATSDTQGETQYF. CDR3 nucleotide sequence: TGTGCCACCAGTGACACACAGGGGGAGACCCAGTACTTC.

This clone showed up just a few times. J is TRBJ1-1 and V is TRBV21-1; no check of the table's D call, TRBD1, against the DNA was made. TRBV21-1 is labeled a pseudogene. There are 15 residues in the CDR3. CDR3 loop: CASSLGVGAITEAFF. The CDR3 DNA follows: TGTGCCAGCAGCCTAGGGGTGGGGGCAATAACTGAAGCTTTCTTT.

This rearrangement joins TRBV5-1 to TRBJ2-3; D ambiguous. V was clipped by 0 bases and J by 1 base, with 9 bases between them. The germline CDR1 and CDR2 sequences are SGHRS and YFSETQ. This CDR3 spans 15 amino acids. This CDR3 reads CASSLAVIRTDTQYF. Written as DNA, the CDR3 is TGCGCCAGCAGCTTGGCGGTCATACGCACAGATACGCAGTATTTT.

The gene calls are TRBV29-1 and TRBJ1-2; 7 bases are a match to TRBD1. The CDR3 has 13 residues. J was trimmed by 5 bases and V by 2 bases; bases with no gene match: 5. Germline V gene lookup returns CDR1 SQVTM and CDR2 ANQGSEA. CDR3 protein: CSVEQGQNYGYTF. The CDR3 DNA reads TGCAGCGTTGAACAGGGACAGAATTATGGCTACACCTTC. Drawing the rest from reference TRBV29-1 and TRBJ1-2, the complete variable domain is SAVISQKPSRDICQRGTSLTIQCQVDSQVTMMFWYRQQPGQSLTLIATANQGSEATYESGFVIDKFPISRPNLTFSTLTVSNMSPEDSSIYLCSVEQGQNYGYTFGSGTRLTVV.

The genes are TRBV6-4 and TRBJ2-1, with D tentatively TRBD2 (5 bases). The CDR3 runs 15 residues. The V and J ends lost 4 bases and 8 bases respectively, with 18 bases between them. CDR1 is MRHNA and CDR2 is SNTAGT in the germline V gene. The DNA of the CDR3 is TGTGCCAGCAGTGGGGAGTCCCGTCCCTCGGATGAGCAGTTCTTC. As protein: CASSGESRPSDEQFF.